One T cell receptor (beta chain) is described in this entry. The data belong to a study of blood T cell repertoires in COVID-19. Study-level background: Researchers got acute and convalescent COVID-19 samples from the United States, Italy and Spain.

Profiled with immunoSEQ multiplex PCR; TCRdb holds only in-frame clones, not every one. Here the sample spans about 43,000 clones, about nine tenths being singletons. The ends lost 3 bases at V and 9 bases at J; junction bases unmatched: 8. There are 15 residues in the CDR3. The germline V gene encodes CDR1 SGHRS and CDR2 YFSETQ. Source material: peripheral blood. This sequence joins TRBV5-1 and TRBJ1-6; TRBD1 matches at 8 bases. The receptor comes from an elderly woman with active COVID-19. CDR3 sequence: CASSWGTGGSSPLHF. CDR3 in DNA: TGCGCCAGCAGCTGGGGGACAGGCGGTAGTTCACCCCTCCACTTT.